This T cell receptor (beta chain) was obtained from a study of blood T cell repertoires in COVID-19. On the study more broadly: The analysed material was cDNA or gDNA that came from T cells, B-cell-depleted T cells, or PBMCs.

As processed by the authors: Reference gene primer amplification gave nucleated cell count estimates. TCRdb's table, derived via immunoSEQ multiplex PCR, lists solely in-frame clones and lacks some. That table furnishes V, J and clone size, whereas the DNA furnished D and trimming. The repertoire consists of fewer than 350,000 clones, with approximately 90% occurring once and the leading ten covering about 2.1%. This clone was observed a handful of times. The same CDR3 also results from other DNA sequences found in this sample. Sequencing was performed on PBMCs or T cells enriched from blood (not recorded which). This TCR was recovered from a woman aged 40 to 50 with acute COVID-19.

The DNA of the CDR3 is TGCGCCAGCAGCCGGGGACAGGGCTACGAGCAGTACTTC. It yields the protein CASSRGQGYEQYF. V is TRBV5-1 and J is TRBJ2-7; 9 bases align to TRBD1. Germline V gives CDR1 SGHRS, CDR2 YFSETQ. This CDR3 comprises 13 residues. The junction had 2 bases not matched to a gene; V was cut back by 4 bases and J by 3 bases.